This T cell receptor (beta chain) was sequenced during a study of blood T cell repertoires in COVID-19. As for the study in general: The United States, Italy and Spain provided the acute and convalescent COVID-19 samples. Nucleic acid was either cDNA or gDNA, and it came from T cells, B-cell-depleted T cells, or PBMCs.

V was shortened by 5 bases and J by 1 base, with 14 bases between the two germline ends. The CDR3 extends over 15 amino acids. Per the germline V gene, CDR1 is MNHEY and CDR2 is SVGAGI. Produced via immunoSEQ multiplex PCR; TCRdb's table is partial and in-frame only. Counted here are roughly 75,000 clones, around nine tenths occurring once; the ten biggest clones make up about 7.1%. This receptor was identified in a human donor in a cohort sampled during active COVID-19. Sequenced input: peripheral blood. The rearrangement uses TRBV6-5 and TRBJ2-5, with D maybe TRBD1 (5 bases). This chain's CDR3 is CASSRPGSFQETQYF. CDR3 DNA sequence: TGTGCCAGCAGTAGGCCAGGGTCCTTCCAAGAGACCCAGTACTTC.